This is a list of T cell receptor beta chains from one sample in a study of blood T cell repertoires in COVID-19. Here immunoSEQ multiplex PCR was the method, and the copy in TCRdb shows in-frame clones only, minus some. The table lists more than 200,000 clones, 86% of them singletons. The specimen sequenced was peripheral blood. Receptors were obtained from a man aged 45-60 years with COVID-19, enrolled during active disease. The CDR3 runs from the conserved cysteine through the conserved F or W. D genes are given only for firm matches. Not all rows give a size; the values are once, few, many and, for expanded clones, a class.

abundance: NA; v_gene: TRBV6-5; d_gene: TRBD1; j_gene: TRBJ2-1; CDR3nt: TGTGCCAGCAGGACAGGGGGCTCCTACAATGAGCAGTTCTTC; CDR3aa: CASRTGGSYNEQFF
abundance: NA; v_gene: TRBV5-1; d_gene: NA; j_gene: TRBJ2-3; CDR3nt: TGCGCCAGCAGCATGGGCCGGGGTTCTAGCACAGATACGCAGTATTTT; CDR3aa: CASSMGRGSSTDTQYF
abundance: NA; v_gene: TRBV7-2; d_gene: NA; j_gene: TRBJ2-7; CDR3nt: TGTGCCAGCAGCGGAGGCCGCGAGCAGTACTTC; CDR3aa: CASSGGREQYF
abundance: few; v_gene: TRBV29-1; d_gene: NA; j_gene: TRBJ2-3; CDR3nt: TGCAGCGTTATCCAAACAGGGGATACGCAGTATTTT; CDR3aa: CSVIQTGDTQYF
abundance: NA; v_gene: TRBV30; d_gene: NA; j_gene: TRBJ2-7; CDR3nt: TGTGCCTGGAGTAGGGGTGCCCACGAGCAGTACTTC; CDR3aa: CAWSRGAHEQYF
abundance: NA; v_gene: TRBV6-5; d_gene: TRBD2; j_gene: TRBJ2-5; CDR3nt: TGTGCCAGCAGTCGGACTAGCGGGAAAGAGACCCAGTACTTC; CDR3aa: CASSRTSGKETQYF
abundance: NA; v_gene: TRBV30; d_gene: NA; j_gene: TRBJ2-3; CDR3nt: TGTGCCTGGAGTCCGTCAGATACGCAGTATTTT; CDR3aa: CAWSPSDTQYF
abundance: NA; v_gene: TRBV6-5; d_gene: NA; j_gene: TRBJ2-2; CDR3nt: TGTGCCAGCAGTTACGATAGCACCGGGGAGCTGTTTTTT; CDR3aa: CASSYDSTGELFF
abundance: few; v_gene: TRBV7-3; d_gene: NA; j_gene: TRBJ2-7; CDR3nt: TGTGCCAGCAGCCTAAAGGGAGGGGGCTCCTACGAGCAGTACTTC; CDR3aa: CASSLKGGGSYEQYF
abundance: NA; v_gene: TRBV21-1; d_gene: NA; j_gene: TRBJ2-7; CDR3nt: TGTGCCAGCAGCAACTGCCCCGGGACAGGGGGGTACGAGCAGTACTTC; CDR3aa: CASSNCPGTGGYEQYF
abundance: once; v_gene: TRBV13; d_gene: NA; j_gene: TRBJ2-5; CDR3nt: TGTGCCAGCAGCTACACAGGATCCCAAGAGACCCAGTACTTC; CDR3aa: CASSYTGSQETQYF
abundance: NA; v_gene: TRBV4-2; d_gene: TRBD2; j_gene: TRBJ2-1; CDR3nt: TGTGCCAGCAGCCAAGTAAGGCGGGGGGGCCAGTACAATGAGCAGTTCTTC; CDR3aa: CASSQVRRGGQYNEQFF
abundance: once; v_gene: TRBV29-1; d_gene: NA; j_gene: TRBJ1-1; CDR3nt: TGCAGCGTTGAGGGGACAAGAAACACTGAAGCTTTCTTT; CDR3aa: CSVEGTRNTEAFF
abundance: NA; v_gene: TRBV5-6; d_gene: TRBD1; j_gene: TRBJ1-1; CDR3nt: TGTGCCAGCAGCCCGGGACAGGGGGTTGGAACTGAAGCTTTCTTT; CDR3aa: CASSPGQGVGTEAFF
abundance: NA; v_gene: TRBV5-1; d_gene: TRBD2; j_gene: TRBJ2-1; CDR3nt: TGCGCCAGCAGAGAACGACTAGCGGGGGCTACAGGGGAGCAGTTCTTC; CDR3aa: CASRERLAGATGEQFF
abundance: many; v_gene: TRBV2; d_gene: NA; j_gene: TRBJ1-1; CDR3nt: TGTGCCAGCAGTGAACGGGGGACGGGGAACACTGAAGCTTTCTTT; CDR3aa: CASSERGTGNTEAFF
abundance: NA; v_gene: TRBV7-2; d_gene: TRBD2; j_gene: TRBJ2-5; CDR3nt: TGTGCCAGCAGCATTACTAGCGGAGAGACCCAGTACTTC; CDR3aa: CASSITSGETQYF
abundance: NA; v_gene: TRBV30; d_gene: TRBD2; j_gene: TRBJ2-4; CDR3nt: TGTGCCTGGAGTGTACTTCCCCGCGGGAGATGGGACATTCAGTACTTC; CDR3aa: CAWSVLPRGRWDIQYF
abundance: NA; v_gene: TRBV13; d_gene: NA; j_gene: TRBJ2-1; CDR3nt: TGTGCCAGCAGCTTATGGGAGCTGGGGGAGGTCAATGAGCAGTTCTTC; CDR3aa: CASSLWELGEVNEQFF
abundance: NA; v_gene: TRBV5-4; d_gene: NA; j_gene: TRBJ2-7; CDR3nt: TGTGCCAGCAGCTATAGGGGGAACTACGAGCAGTACTTC; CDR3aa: CASSYRGNYEQYF
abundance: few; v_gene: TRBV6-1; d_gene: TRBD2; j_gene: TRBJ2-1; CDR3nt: TGTGCCAGCAGTGATGGCGGGGGGGTTTCCTACAATGAGCAGTTCTTC; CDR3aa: CASSDGGGVSYNEQFF
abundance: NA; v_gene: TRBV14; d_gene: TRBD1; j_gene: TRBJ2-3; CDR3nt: TGTGCCAGCAGCCAAGGAGGGGGCAGGACAGATACGCAGTATTTT; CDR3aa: CASSQGGGRTDTQYF
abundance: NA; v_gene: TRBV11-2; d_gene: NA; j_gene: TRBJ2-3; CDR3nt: TGTGCCAGCAGCTTAGGTCTCACAGATACGCAGTATTTT; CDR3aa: CASSLGLTDTQYF
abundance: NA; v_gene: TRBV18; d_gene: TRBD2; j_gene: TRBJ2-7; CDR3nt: TGTGCCAGCTCACCACCGCCTAGCGGGAGAGGTGAGCAGTACTTC; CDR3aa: CASSPPPSGRGEQYF
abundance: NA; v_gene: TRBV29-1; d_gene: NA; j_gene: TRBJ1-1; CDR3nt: TGCAGTGTACTAGAAGTCAGGGGAGGGACTGAAGCTTTCTTT; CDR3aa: CSVLEVRGGTEAFF
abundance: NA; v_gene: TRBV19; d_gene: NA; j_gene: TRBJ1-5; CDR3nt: TGTGCCAGTAGTATAGATGGTCGGGATCAGCCCCAGCATTTT; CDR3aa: CASSIDGRDQPQHF
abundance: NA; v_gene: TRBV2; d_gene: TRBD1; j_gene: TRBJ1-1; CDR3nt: TGTGCCAGCAGTGAGGACAGGGGTGCCACTGAAGCTTTCTTT; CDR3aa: CASSEDRGATEAFF
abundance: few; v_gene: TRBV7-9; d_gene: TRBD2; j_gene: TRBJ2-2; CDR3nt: TGTGCCAGCAGCTTACCGACTAGCGGGGGGACCGGGGAGCTGTTTTTT; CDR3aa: CASSLPTSGGTGELFF
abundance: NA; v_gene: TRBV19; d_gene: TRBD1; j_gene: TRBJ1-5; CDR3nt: TGTGCCAGTAGTATGAGGACAGGGCAAAATCAGCCCCAGCATTTT; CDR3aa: CASSMRTGQNQPQHF
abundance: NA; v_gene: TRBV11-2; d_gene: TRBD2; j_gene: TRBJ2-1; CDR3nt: TGTGCCAGCAGCTTATATCGGGGGGGGTATGAGCAGTTCTTC; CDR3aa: CASSLYRGGYEQFF
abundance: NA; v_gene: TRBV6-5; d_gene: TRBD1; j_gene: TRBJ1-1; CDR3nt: TGTGCCAGCGGGCGACAGGGGGAAGCTTTCTTT; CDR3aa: CASGRQGEAFF
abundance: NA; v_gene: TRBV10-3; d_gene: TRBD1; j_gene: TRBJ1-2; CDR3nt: TGTGCCATCAGTGAGGACAGGGACTATGGCTACACCTTC; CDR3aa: CAISEDRDYGYTF
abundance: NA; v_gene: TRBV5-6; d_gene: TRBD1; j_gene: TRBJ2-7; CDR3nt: TGTGCCAGCAGCTCAATACCGGGACAGGGGGCACTATCCTACGAGCAGTACTTC; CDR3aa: CASSSIPGQGALSYEQYF
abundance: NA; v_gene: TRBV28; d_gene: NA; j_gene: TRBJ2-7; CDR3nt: TGTGCCAGCAGTTTCCTGACAGGCTCCTACGAGCAGTACTTC; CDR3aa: CASSFLTGSYEQYF